This TCR beta chain derives from a study of cytomegalovirus exposure and HLA in healthy donors. Primers for the PCR totalled 60 Vbeta and 13 Jbeta. How the authors handled the data: A later analysis tallied 80 million or so unique TCR beta chains, 8.5 million to 11 million of them shared. The table came from immunoSEQ multiplex PCR; TCRdb's copy has only in-frame clones and leaves some out. That table furnishes V, J and clone size, whereas the DNA furnished D and trimming. In the table there are 200,000 to 250,000 clones, 75% to 90% of which are singletons. Germline trimming cut 3 bases from V and 5 bases from J; bases unmatched to any gene: 3. This CDR3 spans 14 amino acids. CDR1 and CDR2 from the germline V gene are MGHRA and YSYEKL.

The sequenced sample was PBMCs. This TCR was sampled from a woman aged 40 to 50 in good health and CMV-seronegative. The chain is built from TRBV4-1 and TRBJ1-5, with 8 bases that match TRBD1. The CDR3 DNA sequence: TGCGCCAGCAGCCATGGACAGGGCGATCAGCCCCAGCATTTT. Encoded protein: CASSHGQGDQPQHF.